This TCR beta chain was sequenced during a study of T-cell memory formation after mild COVID-19. Whole-study context: Each donor largely had its own TCR clusters.

General study results and limits: Contracting clones from day 15 to 85 showed balanced CD4/CD8; later expanders favored CD4+. CD4+ contracting clones lay mainly in CM and EM, CD8+ ones in EMRA.

This clonotype has more than one count but fewer than ten. The antigen is unknown. V was clipped by 2 bases and J by 6 bases, with 11 bases between them. There are 13 residues in the CDR3. Germline CDR1 MNHNY, CDR2 SVGAGI (reference sequence). Each CDR3 protein gets one entry after TCRdb re-called the 5' RACE reads with MiXCR. The data hold 120,000 to 150,000 distinct CDR3 sequences, with 15% to 20% observed a single time. This TCR was sampled from an adult woman who had mild COVID-19 (a few samples of this study predate the infection). Cell type and time point are not known. Material: PBMCs or a T cell subset sorted from them (not recorded which). The chain has TRBV6-6 and TRBJ2-7; D uncertain. CDR3 residues: CASSYDFRFEQYF. CDR3 DNA: TGTGCCAGCAGTTACGACTTCAGGTTCGAGCAGTACTTC.